The sequence of this T cell receptor (beta chain) was determined in a study of CD8 T cells in Susac syndrome (dated by TCRdb to about 2019). Some background on the complete study: Whether CD8+ T cell activation and differentiation in Susac syndrome was antigen driven was tested using repertoire sequencing. On the study overall, not on this receptor specifically: The study acknowledged that relatively few individuals were included in the TCR sequencing and HLA analysis.

RNA was extracted with the RNeasy kit and roughly 0.45 to 1 ug was reverse transcribed using random hexamers. TCR beta CDR3 regions were amplified with the immunoSEQ multiplex PCR assay covering 54 Vbeta and 13 Jbeta segments. PCR amplification bias was corrected by using a synthetic template baseline for primer optimization and computational correction. Turning to the authors' computational methods: Reads were annotated to V, D and J genes according to IMGT and were analyzed with immunoSEQ Analyzer, with only productive sequences retained. To calculate clonality, Shannon entropy was normalized by log2 of the number of productive unique sequences and then subtracted from one. For each patient and control, public and private clones were evaluated among the 100 most prevalent clones. Clones were defined as Susac-specific when absent from the healthy and MS cohorts, from fewer than 1,200 published viral clones and from other ImmuneACCESS disease sequences. TCRdb reran the public reads through fastp at Q25 and MiXCR, keeping productive beta chains. Rows are combined by CDR3 protein, so each entry shows the most common genes and DNA. These V and J calls originate from TCRdb's pipeline instead of the authors' own analysis. Within this sample are 55,000 to 85,000 distinct CDR3 sequences, with approximately 96% of them counted one time only. Of the sample, around 0.11% falls within the top ten clones.

Peripheral blood CD8+ and CD4+ T cells from healthy donors, Susac syndrome patients and multiple sclerosis patients were profiled by high-throughput TCR beta sequencing. Treatment-naive patients with stable or active relapsing-remitting disease fulfilling revised McDonald criteria were used as multiple sclerosis controls. CD8+ TEMRA cells were enriched by FACS, while bulk CD8+ and CD4+ T cells were purified by magnetic negative isolation. Blood was drawn into EDTA tubes, processed within 24 hours, and PBMCs were isolated by density gradient centrifugation. PBMCs destined for TCR sequencing were cryopreserved in liquid nitrogen and later thawed in a 37 °C water bath. The sorted or isolated CD4+, CD8+ and CD8+ TEMRA cells reached a purity of at least 90%. Note on this clonotype: It lacks a known antigen. Per-base quality was not reported, and no clone a single base away is much larger than it.

Per the germline V gene (reference sequence), MNHEY is the CDR1 and SMNVEV is the CDR2. Spanning cysteine to phenylalanine, the CDR3 consists of 18 amino acids. Only CDR3 DNA remains: 54 bases, in frame from the first base. Trimming leaves V shorter by 6 bases and J shorter by 5 bases, with the junction holding 17 bases beyond the gene matches. The clonotype was recovered from a human donor with multiple sclerosis. Sequenced input: CD4+ T cells from PBMCs. Here the chain combines TRBV27 and TRBJ2-1, with TRBD1 matching 9 junction bases. CDR3 sequence: CASSPVPPRDRVNNEQFF. The DNA sequence is given as TGTGCCAGCAGCCCAGTACCGCCCCGGGACAGGGTAAACAATGAGCAGTTCTTC.